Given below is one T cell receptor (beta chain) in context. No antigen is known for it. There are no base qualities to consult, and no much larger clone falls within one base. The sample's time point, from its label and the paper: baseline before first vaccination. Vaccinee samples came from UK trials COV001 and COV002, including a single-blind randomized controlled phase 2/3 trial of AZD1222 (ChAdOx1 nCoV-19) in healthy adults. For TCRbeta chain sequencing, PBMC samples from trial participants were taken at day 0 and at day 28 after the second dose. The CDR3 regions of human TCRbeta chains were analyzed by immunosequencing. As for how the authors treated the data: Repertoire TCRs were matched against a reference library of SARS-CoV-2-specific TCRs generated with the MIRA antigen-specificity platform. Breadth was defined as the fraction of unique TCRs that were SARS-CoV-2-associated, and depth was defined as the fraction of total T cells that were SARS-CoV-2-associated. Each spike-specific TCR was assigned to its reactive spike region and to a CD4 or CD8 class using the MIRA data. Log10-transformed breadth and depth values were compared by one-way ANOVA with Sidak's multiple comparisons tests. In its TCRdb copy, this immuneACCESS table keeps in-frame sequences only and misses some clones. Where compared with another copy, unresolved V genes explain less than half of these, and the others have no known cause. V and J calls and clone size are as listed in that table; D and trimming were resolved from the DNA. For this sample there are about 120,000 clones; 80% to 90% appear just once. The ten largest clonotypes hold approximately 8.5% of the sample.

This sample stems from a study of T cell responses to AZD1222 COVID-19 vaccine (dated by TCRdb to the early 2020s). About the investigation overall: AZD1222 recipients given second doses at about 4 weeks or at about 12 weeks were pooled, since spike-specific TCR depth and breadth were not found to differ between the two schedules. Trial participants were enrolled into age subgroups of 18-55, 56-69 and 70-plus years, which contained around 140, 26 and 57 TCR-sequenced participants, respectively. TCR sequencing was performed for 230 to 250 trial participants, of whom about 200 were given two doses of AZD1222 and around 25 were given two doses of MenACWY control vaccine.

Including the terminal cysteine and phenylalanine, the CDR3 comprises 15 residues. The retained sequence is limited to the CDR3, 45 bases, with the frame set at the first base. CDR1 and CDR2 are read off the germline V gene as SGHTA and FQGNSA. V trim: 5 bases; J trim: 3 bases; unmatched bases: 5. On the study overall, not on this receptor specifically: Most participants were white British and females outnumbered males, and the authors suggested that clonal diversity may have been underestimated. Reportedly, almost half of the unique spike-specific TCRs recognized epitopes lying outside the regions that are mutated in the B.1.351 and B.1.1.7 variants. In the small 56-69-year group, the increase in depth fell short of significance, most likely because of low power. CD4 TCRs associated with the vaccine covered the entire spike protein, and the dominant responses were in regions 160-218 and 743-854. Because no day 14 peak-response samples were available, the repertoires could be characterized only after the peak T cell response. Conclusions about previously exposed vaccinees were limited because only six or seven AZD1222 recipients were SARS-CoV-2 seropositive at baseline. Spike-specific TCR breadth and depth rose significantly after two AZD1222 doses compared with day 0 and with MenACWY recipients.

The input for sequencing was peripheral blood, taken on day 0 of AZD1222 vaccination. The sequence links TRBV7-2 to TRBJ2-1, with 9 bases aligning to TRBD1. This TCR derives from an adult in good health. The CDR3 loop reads CASSPWTGDYNEQFF. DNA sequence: TGTGCCAGCAGCCCCTGGACAGGGGACTACAATGAGCAGTTCTTC.